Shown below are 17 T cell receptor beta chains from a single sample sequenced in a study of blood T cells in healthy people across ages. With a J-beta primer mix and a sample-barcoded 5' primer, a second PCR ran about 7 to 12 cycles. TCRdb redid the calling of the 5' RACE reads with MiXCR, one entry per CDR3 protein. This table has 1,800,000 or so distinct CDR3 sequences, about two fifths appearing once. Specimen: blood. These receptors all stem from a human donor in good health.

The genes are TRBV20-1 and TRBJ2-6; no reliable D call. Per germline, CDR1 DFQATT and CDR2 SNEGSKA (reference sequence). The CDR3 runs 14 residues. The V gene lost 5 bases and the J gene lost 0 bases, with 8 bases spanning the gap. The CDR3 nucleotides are TGCAGTGCTGCTGAAAGCTCTGGGGCCAACGTCCTGACTTTC. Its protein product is CSAAESSGANVLTF.

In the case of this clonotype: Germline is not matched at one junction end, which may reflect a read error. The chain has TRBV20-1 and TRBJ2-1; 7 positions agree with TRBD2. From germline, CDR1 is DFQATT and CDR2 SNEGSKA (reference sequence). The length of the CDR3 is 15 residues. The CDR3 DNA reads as TGCAGTGCTACTGTAGGGACTACAACCCACGATGAGCTGTTCTTC. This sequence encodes CSATVGTTTHDELFF.

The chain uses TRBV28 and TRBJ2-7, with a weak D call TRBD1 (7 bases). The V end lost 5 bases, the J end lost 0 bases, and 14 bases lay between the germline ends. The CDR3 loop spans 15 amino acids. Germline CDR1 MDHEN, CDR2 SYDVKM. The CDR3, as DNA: TGTGCCAGCAGTCCGACAGGGAGGTTCTCCTACGAGCAGTACTTC. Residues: CASSPTGRFSYEQYF. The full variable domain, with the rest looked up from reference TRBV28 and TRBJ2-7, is DVKVTQSSRYLVKRTGEKVFLECVQDMDHENMFWYRQDPGLGLRLIYFSYDVKMKEKGDIPEGYSVSREKKERFSLILESASTNQTSMYLCASSPTGRFSYEQYFGPGTRLTVT.

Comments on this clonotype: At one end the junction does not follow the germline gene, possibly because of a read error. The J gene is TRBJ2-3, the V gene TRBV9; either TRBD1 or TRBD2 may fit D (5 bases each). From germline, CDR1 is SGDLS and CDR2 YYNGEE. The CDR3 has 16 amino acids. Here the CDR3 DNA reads TGTGCCAGCAGCCCGTCCGGGACGCCTTTCACAGATACGCGGTATTTT. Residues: CASSPSGTPFTDTRYF.

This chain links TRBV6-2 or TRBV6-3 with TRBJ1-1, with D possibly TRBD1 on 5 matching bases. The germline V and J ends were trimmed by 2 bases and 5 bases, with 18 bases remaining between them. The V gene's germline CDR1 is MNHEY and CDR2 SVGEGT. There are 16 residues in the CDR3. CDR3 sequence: CASSYRADITGTEAFF. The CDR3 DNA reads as TGTGCCAGCAGTTACAGAGCGGACATAACGGGGACTGAAGCTTTCTTT.

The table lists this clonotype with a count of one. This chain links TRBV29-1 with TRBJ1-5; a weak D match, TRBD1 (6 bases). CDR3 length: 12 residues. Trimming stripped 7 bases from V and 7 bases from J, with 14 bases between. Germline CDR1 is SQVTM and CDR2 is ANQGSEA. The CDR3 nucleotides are TGCAGCGCGCAATCAGGGGAGCAGCCCCAGCATTTT. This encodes CSAQSGEQPQHF.

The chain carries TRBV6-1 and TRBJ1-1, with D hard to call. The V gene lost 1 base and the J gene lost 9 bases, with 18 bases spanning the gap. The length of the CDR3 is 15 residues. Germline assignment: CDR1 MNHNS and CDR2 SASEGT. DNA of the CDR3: TGTGCCAGCAGTGAAGAACCCGTACCGGGATATAAAGCTTTCTTT. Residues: CASSEEPVPGYKAFF.

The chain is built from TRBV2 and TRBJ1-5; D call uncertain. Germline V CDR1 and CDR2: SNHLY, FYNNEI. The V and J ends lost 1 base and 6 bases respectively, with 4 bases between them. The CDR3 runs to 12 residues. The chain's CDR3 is CASSEESQPQHF. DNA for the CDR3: TGTGCCAGCAGTGAAGAGTCTCAGCCCCAGCATTTT.

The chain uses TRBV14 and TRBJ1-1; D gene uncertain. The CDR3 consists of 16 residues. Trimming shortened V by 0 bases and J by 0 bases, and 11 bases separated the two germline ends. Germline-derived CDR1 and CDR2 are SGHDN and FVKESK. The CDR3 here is CASSQDYGIMNTEAFF. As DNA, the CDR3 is TGTGCCAGCAGCCAAGACTACGGTATAATGAACACTGAAGCTTTCTTT.

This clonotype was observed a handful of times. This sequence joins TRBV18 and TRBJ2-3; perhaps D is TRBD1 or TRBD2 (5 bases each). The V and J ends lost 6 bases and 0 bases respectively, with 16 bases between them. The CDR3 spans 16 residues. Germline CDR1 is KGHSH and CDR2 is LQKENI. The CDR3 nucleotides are TGTGCCAGCTCCCGGTTCCGGGACCTGAGCACAGATACGCAGTATTTT. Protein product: CASSRFRDLSTDTQYF.

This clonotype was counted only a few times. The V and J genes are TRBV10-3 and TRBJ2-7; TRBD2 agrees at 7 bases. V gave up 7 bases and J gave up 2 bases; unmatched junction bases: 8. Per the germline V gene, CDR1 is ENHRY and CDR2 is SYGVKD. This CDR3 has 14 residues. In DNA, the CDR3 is TGTGCCATCAAGGCAGCGGGAACACCCTACGAGCAGTACTTC. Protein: CAIKAAGTPYEQYF.

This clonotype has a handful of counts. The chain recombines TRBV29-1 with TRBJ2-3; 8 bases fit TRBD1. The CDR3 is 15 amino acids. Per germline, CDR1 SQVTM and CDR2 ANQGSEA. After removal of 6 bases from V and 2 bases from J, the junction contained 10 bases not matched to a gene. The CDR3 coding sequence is TGCAGCGTAAAAATTGGACAGGGACTCACAGATACGCAGTATTTT. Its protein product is CSVKIGQGLTDTQYF.

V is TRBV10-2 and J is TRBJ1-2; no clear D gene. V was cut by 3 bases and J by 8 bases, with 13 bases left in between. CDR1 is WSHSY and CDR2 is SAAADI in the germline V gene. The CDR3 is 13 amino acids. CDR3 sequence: CASSDHGLRGYTF. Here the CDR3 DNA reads TGCGCCAGCAGTGACCACGGGCTTCGAGGCTACACCTTC.

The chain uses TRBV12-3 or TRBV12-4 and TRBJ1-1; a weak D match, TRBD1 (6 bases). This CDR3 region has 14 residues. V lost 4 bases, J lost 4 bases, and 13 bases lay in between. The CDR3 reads CASSSQGWPTEAFF. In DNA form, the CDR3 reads TGTGCCAGCAGTTCCCAGGGGTGGCCCACTGAAGCTTTCTTT.

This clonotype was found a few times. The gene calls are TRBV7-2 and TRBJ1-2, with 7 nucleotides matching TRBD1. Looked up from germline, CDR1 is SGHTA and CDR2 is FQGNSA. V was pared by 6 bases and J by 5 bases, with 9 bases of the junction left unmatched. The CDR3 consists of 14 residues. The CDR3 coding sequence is TGTGCCAGCAGAAACACAGGGGCCGATTATGGCTACACCTTC. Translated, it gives CASRNTGADYGYTF.

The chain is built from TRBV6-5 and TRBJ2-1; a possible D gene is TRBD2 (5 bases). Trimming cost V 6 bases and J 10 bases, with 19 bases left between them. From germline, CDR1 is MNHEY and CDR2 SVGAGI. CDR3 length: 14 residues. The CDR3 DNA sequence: TGTGCCAGCAGGAGCCCTAAGGGAGACTACGAGCAGTTCTTC. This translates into CASRSPKGDYEQFF.

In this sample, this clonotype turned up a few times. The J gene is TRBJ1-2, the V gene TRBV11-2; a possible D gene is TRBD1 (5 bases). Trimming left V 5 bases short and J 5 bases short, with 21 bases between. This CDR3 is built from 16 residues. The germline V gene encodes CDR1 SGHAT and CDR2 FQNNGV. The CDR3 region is CASSSLDGALRYGYTF. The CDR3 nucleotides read TGTGCCAGCAGCAGCTTAGACGGGGCCCTTCGGTATGGCTACACCTTC.